The clone carrying this T cell receptor (beta chain) was recorded at least ten times. What it binds is not known. The sample comes from a study of post-analysis software for immune sequencing data. The study, taken as a whole, reports: Patients had higher frequencies than controls of about five TRBV segments, including TRBV5-6, TRBV5-1 and TRBV20-1. F measure clustering grouped samples strongly by preparation batch.

Every TCR beta cDNA library bore unique molecular identifiers. Roughly 450,000 cDNA molecules came from roughly 0.93 to 9.6 million T cells. TCRdb used MiXCR to reprocess the PCR reads, holding one entry per CDR3 protein. Among hundreds of thousands of distinct CDR3 sequences listed, about 32% were seen once. Germline lookup yields CDR1 SGHRS and CDR2 YFSETQ. The CDR3 runs 14 residues. V gave up 4 bases and J gave up 1 base; unmatched junction bases: 4. The chain combines TRBV5-1 with TRBJ2-5; TRBD2 aligns across 7 bases. The specimen was blood. This clonotype originated in a girl under 18 with multiple sclerosis. This chain's CDR3 is CASSPGTTQETQYF. In DNA, the CDR3 is TGCGCCAGCAGCCCGGGGACTACCCAAGAGACCCAGTACTTC. Together with reference TRBV5-1 and TRBJ2-5, the CDR3 gives the full variable domain: KAGVTQTPRYLIKTRGQQVTLSCSPISGHRSVSWYQQTPGQGLQFLFEYFSETQRNKGNFPGRFSGRQFSNSRSEMNVSTLELGDSALYLCASSPGTTQETQYFGPGTRLLVL.